Shown below are 26 T cell receptor beta chains from a single sample sequenced in a study of Ad26.COV2.S vaccination and SARS-CoV-2 variants. The repertoire was sequenced with immunoSEQ multiplex PCR; TCRdb's copy has only in-frame clones and lacks some. This sample has fewer than 150,000 clones, with 70% to 90% found just once. Sample: peripheral blood, taken after recovery from COVID-19. These receptor sequences come from a human donor who had recovered from COVID-19.

This chain connects TRBV10-3 to TRBJ1-6; TRBD1 aligns across 7 bases. From germline, CDR1 is ENHRY and CDR2 SYGVKD. The CDR3 is 13 residues long. Trimming at V came to 11 bases and at J to 8 bases, leaving 9 bases not matched to a gene. The CDR3 sequence is CASGDSHDSPLHF. CDR3 sequence (DNA): TGTGCCTCGGGGGACAGTCACGATTCACCCCTCCACTTT.

V is TRBV4-1 and J is TRBJ1-3; no definite D call. Looked up from germline, CDR1 is MGHRA and CDR2 is YSYEKL. V lost 1 base and J 0 bases, leaving 10 bases between the germline ends. This CDR3 is built from 16 residues. CDR3 in DNA: TGCGCCAGCAGCCAAGCCGCCCAGCCCTCTGGAAACACCATATATTTT. This gives the protein CASSQAAQPSGNTIYF.

In nucleotides, the CDR3 is TGCGCCAGCAGCCCAGTCGTGGGGGGTGGCAATCAGCCCCAGCATTTT. Translated: CASSPVVGGGNQPQHF. V and J are TRBV4-1 and TRBJ1-5; D might be TRBD1 (5 bases). This CDR3 has 16 residues. CDR1 and CDR2 from the germline V gene are MGHRA and YSYEKL. The V gene lost 4 bases and the J gene lost 2 bases, with 15 bases spanning the gap.

The chain joins TRBV30 to TRBJ1-1; D perhaps matches TRBD1 (5 bases). The CDR3 totals 15 residues. Germline-derived CDR1 and CDR2 are GTSNPN and SVGIG (reference sequence). Trimming stripped 4 bases from V and 11 bases from J, with 26 bases between. The DNA of the CDR3 is TGTGCCTGGACTGTTCCCGGGACGGGGTCTTTTTTGGCTTTCTTT. This sequence encodes CAWTVPGTGSFLAFF.

CDR3 sequence reads: CAWKPVVSEQYF. CDR3 bases: TGTGCCTGGAAACCCGTCGTAAGTGAGCAGTACTTC. V is TRBV30 and J is TRBJ2-7; D is ambiguous. Germline CDR1 GTSNPN, CDR2 SVGIG (reference sequence). This CDR3 region has 12 residues. With 4 bases removed from V and 7 bases from J, the gap between germline ends came to 14 bases.

The gene calls are TRBV25-1 and TRBJ1-1; no definite D call. Trimming shortened V by 3 bases and J by 3 bases, and 11 bases separated the two germline ends. Per germline, CDR1 MGHDK and CDR2 SYGVNS. The CDR3 loop spans 14 amino acids. The CDR3 here is CASSEAAWDTEAFF. CDR3 nucleotides: TGTGCCAGCAGTGAGGCGGCGTGGGACACTGAAGCTTTCTTT.

J is TRBJ2-3 and V is TRBV4-3, with 7 bases matching TRBD2. Germline V gene lookup returns CDR1 LGHNA and CDR2 YSLEER. The CDR3 sequence is 16 residues long. V lost 0 bases to trimming and J lost 4 bases; unmatched junction nucleotides: 7. CDR3 sequence (DNA): TGCGCCAGCAGCCAAGATTGGGCGGGGGTTGCAGATACGCAGTATTTT. Translation: CASSQDWAGVADTQYF.

The chain recombines TRBV19 with TRBJ2-3, with D perhaps matching TRBD2 (5 bases). The CDR3 length is 16 residues. The V and J ends lost 5 bases and 1 base respectively, with 16 bases between them. Germline CDR1 is LNHDA and CDR2 is SQIVND (reference sequence). The CDR3 loop is CASSETRTSGTDTQYF. The CDR3 DNA reads as TGTGCCAGTAGTGAAACACGGACTTCCGGCACAGATACGCAGTATTTT.

This clone was counted once. One end of the junction fails to match germline, which may point to a read error. The CDR3 DNA is TGTGCTAGCAGCTTTAATGGCGGGGAGCTGTTTTTT. Protein product: CASSFNGGELFF. The V and J genes are TRBV7-7 and TRBJ2-2; no clear D gene. CDR3 length: 12 amino acids. Germline V gene lookup returns CDR1 SSHAT and CDR2 FNYEAQ (reference sequence).

This chain connects TRBV27 to TRBJ2-1, with 11 bases identical to TRBD1. CDR1 is MNHEY and CDR2 is SMNVEV in the germline V gene (reference sequence). The CDR3 loop spans 17 amino acids. The junction had 5 bases not matched to a gene; V was cut back by 3 bases and J by 1 base. CDR3 loop: CASSFSGQGASYNEQFF. The CDR3 DNA follows: TGTGCCAGCAGTTTTTCTGGACAGGGGGCGTCCTACAATGAGCAGTTCTTC.

The rearrangement links TRBV4-3 to TRBJ1-2; D remains unclear. Germline values: CDR1 LGHNA, CDR2 YSLEER. This CDR3 spans 15 amino acids. The germline V and J ends were trimmed by 1 base and 2 bases, with 11 bases remaining between them. The CDR3 here is CASSQGNGQNYGYTF. The CDR3 coding sequence is TGCGCCAGCAGCCAAGGAAACGGGCAGAACTATGGCTACACCTTC.

J is TRBJ1-1 and V is TRBV18; D is unclear. The V end was cut by 3 bases, the J end by 1 base, with 12 bases between. Germline V gene data show CDR1 as KGHSH and CDR2 as LQKENI. CDR3 size: 15 residues. The CDR3 reads CASSPLGVGNTEAFF. In DNA, the CDR3 is TGTGCCAGCTCACCGTTGGGTGTCGGGAACACTGAAGCTTTCTTT. The variable domain in full, with the rest retrieved from reference TRBV18 and TRBJ1-1, is NAGVMQNPRHLVRRRGQEARLRCSPMKGHSHVYWYRQLPEEGLKFMVYLQKENIIDESGMPKERFSAEFPKEGPSILRIQQVVRGDSAAYFCASSPLGVGNTEAFFGQGTRLTVV.

The V gene is TRBV6-1, the J gene TRBJ2-6; 11 positions match TRBD1. From germline, CDR1 is MNHNS and CDR2 SASEGT. J was trimmed by 4 bases and V by 4 bases; bases with no gene match: 6. There are 17 residues in the CDR3. The chain's CDR3 is CASSGRDRGIGANVLTF. Written as DNA, the CDR3 is TGTGCCAGCAGTGGCCGGGACAGGGGGATAGGGGCCAACGTCCTGACTTTC.

V usage is TRBV7-6 and J usage is TRBJ2-3; TRBD2 matches at 12 bases. V was clipped by 4 bases and J by 2 bases; unmatched bases: 10. Germline V gene data show CDR1 as SGHVS and CDR2 as FNYEAQ. The CDR3 is 18 residues long. CDR3: CASSSRSTSGGVTDTQYF. CDR3 DNA: TGTGCCAGCAGCTCCAGATCGACTAGCGGGGGAGTCACAGATACGCAGTATTTT.

The chain joins TRBV7-2 to TRBJ2-3; 14 bases match TRBD2. The V segment lost 5 bases and the J segment 6 bases; nucleotides outside the gene matches: 10. Germline CDR1 SGHTA, CDR2 FQGNSA. CDR3 length: 17 residues. DNA for the CDR3: TGTGCCAGCAGCCTGACTAGCGGGGGGGCCGGTTTGGATACGCAGTATTTT. Its protein is CASSLTSGGAGLDTQYF.

The chain links TRBV6-2 or TRBV6-3 to TRBJ1-3; D ambiguous. CDR3 size: 16 residues. Germline assignment: CDR1 MNHEY and CDR2 SVGEGT. Deletions cut 0 bases from V and 1 base from J, with 10 bases between. CDR3 nucleotide sequence: TGTGCCAGCAGTTACTCGGCGGGGAGATCTGGAAACACCATATATTTT. It codes for CASSYSAGRSGNTIYF.

This sequence joins TRBV24-1 and TRBJ2-7, with D possibly being TRBD1 (7 bases). Germline V gives CDR1 KGHDR, CDR2 SFDVKD. V shed 5 bases and J shed 2 bases, with 18 bases lying between them. This CDR3 has 16 residues. CDR3 coding DNA: TGTGCCACCAGTGGTACTGCCCAGGGGGGAACCTACGAGCAGTACTTC. Amino acid sequence: CATSGTAQGGTYEQYF.

The chain combines TRBV5-6 with TRBJ2-4; the D gene is possibly TRBD2 (6 bases). The CDR3 spans 14 residues. Per the germline V gene, CDR1 is SGHDT and CDR2 is YYEEEE. V was pared by 4 bases and J by 8 bases, with 16 bases between. The CDR3 nucleotides are TGTGCCAGCAGCGGCCTGGGACTTGGGGACATTCAGTACTTC. This codes for CASSGLGLGDIQYF. The full variable domain, rest sourced from reference TRBV5-6 and TRBJ2-4, is DAGVTQSPTHLIKTRGQQVTLRCSPKSGHDTVSWYQQALGQGPQFIFQYYEEEERQRGNFPDRFSGHQFPNYSSELNVNALLLGDSALYLCASSGLGLGDIQYFGAGTRLSVL.

The chain employs TRBV6-5 and TRBJ1-1; D is uncertain. The CDR3 contains 15 residues. Germline V lookup: CDR1 MNHEY, CDR2 SVGAGI. V was cut by 2 bases and J by 0 bases, with 10 bases left in between. The CDR3 sequence: CASSYRRQLNTEAFF. The DNA for the CDR3 is TGTGCCAGCAGTTACCGTCGACAACTGAACACTGAAGCTTTCTTT.

The V call is TRBV28, the J call TRBJ1-1; unclear D gene. The CDR3 runs to 13 residues. CDR1 is MDHEN, CDR2 SYDVKM, per germline. V lost 3 bases and J 4 bases, leaving 9 bases between the germline ends. The CDR3 sequence is CASSFDIGTEAFF. CDR3 DNA sequence: TGTGCCAGCAGTTTTGATATAGGCACTGAAGCTTTCTTT.

The genes are TRBV7-6 and TRBJ2-7; TRBD1 is a possible D gene (6 bases). Germline values: CDR1 SGHVS, CDR2 FNYEAQ. V dropped 5 bases and J dropped 7 bases, with 12 bases sitting between them. The CDR3 runs 12 residues. The CDR3 bases are TGTGCCAGCAGCCAAACTACAGGGGAGCAGTACTTC. Amino acid sequence: CASSQTTGEQYF.

The V gene is TRBV12-3 or TRBV12-4, the J gene TRBJ1-1, with D unresolved. V was clipped by 2 bases and J by 7 bases, with 5 bases between them. The length of the CDR3 is 11 residues. The CDR3 DNA follows: TGTGCCAGCAGTTTATGGGGTGAAGCTTTCTTT. Amino acids: CASSLWGEAFF.

The chain combines TRBV18 with TRBJ1-1; D is possibly TRBD1 (6 bases). The CDR3 is 14 residues long. With 4 bases removed from V and 4 bases from J, the gap between germline ends came to 13 bases. Germline lookup yields CDR1 KGHSH and CDR2 LQKENI. The chain's CDR3 is CASSRGGWTTEAFF. As DNA, the CDR3 is TGTGCCAGCTCACGAGGGGGGTGGACCACTGAAGCTTTCTTT. The full variable domain, in which reference TRBV18 and TRBJ1-1 provide the parts outside the CDR3, is NAGVMQNPRHLVRRRGQEARLRCSPMKGHSHVYWYRQLPEEGLKFMVYLQKENIIDESGMPKERFSAEFPKEGPSILRIQQVVRGDSAAYFCASSRGGWTTEAFFGQGTRLTVV.

The chain is built from TRBV6-5 and TRBJ2-7, with D possibly being TRBD1 (5 bases). V lost 8 bases and J 0 bases, leaving 17 bases between the germline ends. The CDR3 runs 15 residues. Germline CDR1 is MNHEY and CDR2 is SVGAGI. The DNA of the CDR3 is TGTGCCAGCTCGTCAAGGGGCGAGAGCTCCTACGAGCAGTACTTC. This gives the protein CASSSRGESSYEQYF.

This sequence joins TRBV7-6 and TRBJ1-2, with D possibly being TRBD1 (5 bases). This CDR3 spans 15 amino acids. Germline assignment: CDR1 SGHVS and CDR2 FNYEAQ. Trimming left V 2 bases short and J 8 bases short, with 18 bases between. The DNA for the CDR3 is TGTGCCAGCAGCTTAAATATTAAAGGCGGACAAGGCTACACCTTC. Protein: CASSLNIKGGQGYTF.

The rearrangement joins TRBV27 to TRBJ2-7; D not resolved. The CDR3 spans 13 residues. V lost 2 bases and J 1 base, leaving 6 bases between the germline ends. CDR1 and CDR2 from the germline V gene are MNHEY and SMNVEV (reference sequence). The CDR3 loop is CASSLTDSYEQYF. CDR3 sequence (DNA): TGTGCCAGCAGTTTAACAGATTCCTACGAGCAGTACTTC.